One sample yielded the 14 T cell receptor beta chains listed below, sequenced in a study of metastatic and nonmetastatic thyroid tumors. Until they underwent thyroid surgery, no patient had received any treatment. TCRdb reprocessed the PCR reads via MiXCR. The sample has some 40,000 clones; roughly a fifth are singletons. Sequenced: blood. These receptors were collected from a female donor with papillary thyroid cancer or a benign thyroid nodule (not recorded which). Some clones in this sample may be carry-over from other donors' samples.

V and J are TRBV6-1 and TRBJ2-7, with D hard to call. Trimming took 7 bases from V and 2 from J, leaving 12 bases between them. This CDR3 region has 13 residues. Looked up from germline, CDR1 is MNHNS and CDR2 is SASEGT. As DNA, the CDR3 is TGTGCCAGCAACCGAGGTAGACCCTACGAGCAGTACTTC. Protein: CASNRGRPYEQYF.

This clone was detected many times. The J gene is TRBJ1-1, the V gene TRBV28; 7 bases are a match to TRBD1. This CDR3 comprises 14 residues. Unmatched junction bases numbered 8, after V lost 8 bases and J lost 2 bases. Per germline, CDR1 MDHEN and CDR2 SYDVKM. The DNA of the CDR3 is TGTGCCAGCCGTAGGGGAGGGGGCAACACTGAAGCTTTCTTT. This codes for CASRRGGGNTEAFF. Drawing the rest from reference TRBV28 and TRBJ1-1, the complete variable domain is DVKVTQSSRYLVKRTGEKVFLECVQDMDHENMFWYRQDPGLGLRLIYFSYDVKMKEKGDIPEGYSVSREKKERFSLILESASTNQTSMYLCASRRGGGNTEAFFGQGTRLTVV.

This clone has at least ten counts. This chain links TRBV24-1 with TRBJ2-2; D is uncertain. Trimming removed 3 bases from V and 1 base from J, with 8 bases in between. Germline V gives CDR1 KGHDR, CDR2 SFDVKD. The CDR3 consists of 15 residues. The CDR3 DNA sequence: TGTGCCACCAGTGATCATCGACAGAACACCGGGGAGCTGTTTTTT. It encodes CATSDHRQNTGELFF.

A word on this clone: Just one base apart from a much larger clone, this may be a read error. This chain connects TRBV5-4 to TRBJ1-4; 10 positions agree with TRBD1. Germline V CDR1 and CDR2: SGHNT, YYREEE (reference sequence). The CDR3 is 17 residues long. CDR3 nucleotide sequence: TGTTCCAGCAGCCTCGGTCCCGGGACAGGGGAGGGAGAAAAACTGTTTTTT. Its protein is CSSSLGPGTGEGEKLFF.

Ten or more counts support this clone. V is TRBV5-1 and J is TRBJ2-2; no clear D. Germline assignment: CDR1 SGHRS and CDR2 YFSETQ. This CDR3 contains 15 residues. V lost 6 bases to trimming and J lost 2 bases, with 14 bases between them. The chain's CDR3 is CASTPTAINTGELFF. CDR3 sequence (DNA): TGCGCCAGCACGCCAACAGCCATTAACACCGGGGAGCTGTTTTTT.

This clone has ten or more counts. The chain joins TRBV7-3 to TRBJ2-1; D remains ambiguous. The germline V gene encodes CDR1 SGHTA and CDR2 FQGTGA. The length of the CDR3 is 13 residues. V was shortened by 2 bases and J by 6 bases, with 8 bases between the two germline ends. The CDR3 bases are TGTGCCAGCAGCTTACAACCCTTCAATGAGCAGTTCTTC. It codes for CASSLQPFNEQFF.

The chain uses TRBV6-1 and TRBJ2-2; the match to TRBD2 covers 10 bases. Trimming took 2 bases from V and 10 from J; bases not matched to a gene: 7. The CDR3 consists of 15 residues. Germline CDR1 and CDR2: MNHNS and SASEGT. CDR3 sequence: CASSELAGVVVELFF. Here the CDR3 DNA reads TGTGCCAGCAGTGAACTAGCGGGGGTGGTCGTGGAGCTGTTTTTT.

In its sample, this clone is medium-sized. This chain links TRBV27 with TRBJ2-7, with 9 nucleotides matching TRBD2. The CDR3 length is 16 residues. With 5 bases clipped from V and 1 base from J, the junction kept 9 bases outside the gene matches. Germline CDR1 MNHEY, CDR2 SMNVEV (reference sequence). The CDR3 nucleotides are TGTGCCAGCAGTCCCACCCGACTAGCGGAATCCTACGAGCAGTACTTC. Protein product: CASSPTRLAESYEQYF.

Points on this clone: Germline and junction disagree at one end, which may indicate a read error. The J gene is TRBJ2-7, the V gene TRBV10-1; a weak D match, TRBD2 (5 bases). This CDR3 spans 15 amino acids. Per the germline V gene, CDR1 is WNHNN and CDR2 is SYGVQD (reference sequence). The CDR3 DNA reads as TGCGCCAGCAGCGAGTGGGGAGTCGGATTTAACGAGCAGTACTTC. Amino acids: CASSEWGVGFNEQYF.

The chain couples TRBV5-1 to TRBJ2-1; 8 bases are shared with TRBD1. CDR3 length: 13 amino acids. V was pared by 4 bases and J by 6 bases, with 3 bases of the junction left unmatched. Germline assignment: CDR1 SGHRS and CDR2 YFSETQ. CDR3: CASSPGTGNEQFF. Here the CDR3 DNA reads TGCGCCAGCAGCCCAGGGACAGGCAATGAGCAGTTCTTC. The variable domain in full, with the rest retrieved from reference TRBV5-1 and TRBJ2-1, is KAGVTQTPRYLIKTRGQQVTLSCSPISGHRSVSWYQQTPGQGLQFLFEYFSETQRNKGNFPGRFSGRQFSNSRSEMNVSTLELGDSALYLCASSPGTGNEQFFGPGTRLTVL.

This clone was observed at least ten times. This chain connects TRBV3-1 to TRBJ2-7, with D unclear. This CDR3 contains 12 residues. The germline gives CDR1 LGHDT, CDR2 YNNKEL (reference sequence). V lost 2 bases and J lost 7, with 9 bases in between. CDR3 in amino acids: CASSQTVGEQYF. CDR3 sequence (DNA): TGTGCCAGCAGCCAAACAGTGGGAGAGCAGTACTTC.

This clone was counted between two and nine times. The final CDR3 position lacks the conserved phenylalanine or tryptophan, pointing to a likely read error. V gene TRBV6-1 combines with J gene TRBJ1-6; no clear D. Trimming took 4 bases from V and 2 from J, leaving 6 bases between them. This CDR3 contains 14 residues. Germline-derived CDR1 and CDR2 are MNHNS and SASEGT. Written as DNA, the CDR3 is TGTGCCAGCAGTGCCGGGCCCTATAATTCACCCCTCCACATT. Its translation: CASSAGPYNSPLHI.

This clone was counted at least ten times. A read error may explain this, as a much larger clone is one base away. The chain joins TRBV6-1 to TRBJ2-5, with unresolved D. Germline V lookup: CDR1 MNHNS, CDR2 SASEGT. V lost 8 bases, J lost 2 bases, and 12 bases lay in between. This CDR3 is built from 13 residues. DNA for the CDR3: TGTGCCAGCCTCCGGGCAGATCAAGAGACCCAGTACTTC. Translation: CASLRADQETQYF.

This clone was recorded many times. The chain employs TRBV19 and TRBJ1-5; 7 bases align to TRBD1. J gave up 6 bases and V 6 bases, and 11 bases lay outside the gene matches. Germline V CDR1 and CDR2: LNHDA, SQIVND (reference sequence). The CDR3 extends over 15 amino acids. As DNA, the CDR3 is TGTGCCAGTAGGCCTGGACAGGTAAGGGCTCAGCCCCAGCATTTT. Translated, it gives CASRPGQVRAQPQHF.